Listed below are T cell receptor beta chains from one sample, sequenced in a study of technical replicates of blood from a few donors. The data were produced by immunoSEQ multiplex PCR, yet TCRdb's version contains in-frame clones alone and is incomplete. The sample lists tens of thousands of clones; approximately 88% were seen once. Sequencing used PBMCs. These receptors were taken from a human donor in good health. Some clones in this sample may be carry-over from other donors' samples. The CDR3 runs from the conserved cysteine through the conserved F or W. D genes are given only for firm matches. Size is stated for part of the rows, as once, few or many counts, or as a class when the clone is expanded.

V gene	D gene	J gene	clone size	CDR3 DNA	CDR3 protein
TRBV11-2	-	TRBJ2-7	-	TGTGCCAGCAGCTTAGGGGGCCTATTCGAGCAGTACTTC	CASSLGGLFEQYF
TRBV6-5	-	TRBJ1-3	few	TGTGCCAGCAGTTACTCGTCCAGGACTGGAAACACCATATATTTT	CASSYSSRTGNTIYF
TRBV9	TRBD2	TRBJ2-1	-	TGTGCCAGCACCTTAGCGGGAGGGCCGGGGGAGGAGCAGTTCTTC	CASTLAGGPGEEQFF
TRBV9	TRBD1	TRBJ1-3	-	TGTGCCAGCAGCCCACAGGGGTGGGGAAACACCATATATTTT	CASSPQGWGNTIYF
TRBV29-1	TRBD1	TRBJ2-3	-	TGCAGCGCCTTGGACAGGGAGGTGGATACGCAGTATTTT	CSALDREVDTQYF
TRBV2	-	TRBJ1-5	-	TGTGCCAGCAGTCCCGGGACACTCAGCAATCAGCCCCAGCATTTT	CASSPGTLSNQPQHF
TRBV29-1	TRBD2	TRBJ2-4	-	TGCAGCGTCCCGGGACTAGCGGGAGCCCGAGCCAAAAACATTCAGTACTTC	CSVPGLAGARAKNIQYF
TRBV11-2	-	TRBJ1-1	-	TGTGCCAGCAGCCGGTTTGGGGGGAAGGGGACTGAAGCTTTCTTT	CASSRFGGKGTEAFF
TRBV5-1	TRBD2	TRBJ2-7	-	TGCGCCAGCAGCCCTACTAGCGGGGGCTCCTACGAGCAGTACTTC	CASSPTSGGSYEQYF
TRBV28	-	TRBJ1-1	-	TGTGCCAGCAGTTTATCCGGCAGAAGCAGTAGCGCTTTCTTT	CASSLSGRSSSAFF
TRBV4-3	-	TRBJ2-1	-	TGCGCCAGCAGCCAAGACGGTCCCTACAATGAGCAGTTCTTC	CASSQDGPYNEQFF
TRBV6-6	-	TRBJ1-2	-	TGTGCCAGCAGTATCAGCACTCTAGTTTATGGCTACACCTTC	CASSISTLVYGYTF
TRBV10-3	-	TRBJ1-1	-	TGTGCCATCAGTGAGTCGACAGTACCCCTTGAAGCTTTCTTT	CAISESTVPLEAFF
TRBV27	TRBD1	TRBJ2-7	-	TGTGCCAGCAGTCCCGTGGGACAGTCTACCTCCTACGAGCAGTACTTC	CASSPVGQSTSYEQYF
TRBV19	-	TRBJ2-2	-	TGTGCCAGTAGTCTATACGTAGGGGGCACCGGGGAGCTGTTTTTT	CASSLYVGGTGELFF
TRBV4-1	-	TRBJ2-7	-	TGCGCCAGCAGCCAAGATCCAACCTTGAGCGAGCAGTACTTC	CASSQDPTLSEQYF
TRBV19	-	TRBJ2-1	-	TGTGCCAGTAGCCCCGACAGGAGCTCCTACAATGAGCAGTTCTTC	CASSPDRSSYNEQFF
TRBV6-6	-	TRBJ2-7	-	TGTGCCAGCAGTTTACAGGGGGGGGGATCCTACGAGCAGTACTTC	CASSLQGGGSYEQYF
TRBV15	-	TRBJ1-1	-	TGTGCCACCAGCCTAGGTAGAAGGAACACTGAAGCTTTCTTT	CATSLGRRNTEAFF
TRBV11-2	TRBD1	TRBJ2-7	-	TGTGCCAGCAGCTTAACCCAGGACAGGAGATCCTACGAGCAGTACTTC	CASSLTQDRRSYEQYF
TRBV13	TRBD2	TRBJ2-1	few	TGTGCCAGCAGCTCCATTACTAGCGGGAATTACAATGAGCAGTTCTTC	CASSSITSGNYNEQFF
TRBV6-6	-	TRBJ2-2	-	TGTGCCAGCAGTAACCCGAGGGTCGGGGAGCTGTTTTTT	CASSNPRVGELFF
TRBV11-2	-	TRBJ1-1	-	TGTGCCAGCAGCTTAGGAAGGGGGGGCCGGAGGTACACTGAAGCTTTCTTT	CASSLGRGGRRYTEAFF
TRBV6-6	-	TRBJ1-3	-	TGTGCCAGCAGTCCCAACCAGGGAGGGACTGGAAACACCATATATTTT	CASSPNQGGTGNTIYF
TRBV11-2	TRBD2	TRBJ2-3	-	TGTGCCAGCAGCTTCCGGGGGGTGACCACAGATACGCAGTATTTT	CASSFRGVTTDTQYF
TRBV9	-	TRBJ1-5	-	TGTGCCAGCAGCGTAGGAGGCGGAGATCAGCCCCAGCATTTT	CASSVGGGDQPQHF
TRBV9	TRBD1	TRBJ1-1	-	TGTGCCAGCAGCGCCCGGACAGGGACTAACACTGAAGCTTTCTTT	CASSARTGTNTEAFF
TRBV7-2	TRBD2	TRBJ2-7	-	TGTGCGAGCACTTACGGGACTAGCGGATCCTACGAGCAGTACTTC	CASTYGTSGSYEQYF
TRBV29-1	TRBD1	TRBJ2-7	-	TGCAGCGTGGGGCTTCGGACAGGGGTAGGCGAGCAGTACTTC	CSVGLRTGVGEQYF
TRBV4-2	TRBD2	TRBJ2-5	-	TGTGCCAGCAGCCAGCTACTAGCGGGGGGGCCGGAGACCCAGTACTTC	CASSQLLAGGPETQYF
TRBV9	-	TRBJ2-5	-	TGTGCCAGCAGCACTGGGGGGGCTGAGGAGACCCAGTACTTC	CASSTGGAEETQYF
TRBV7-7	TRBD2	TRBJ2-1	-	TGTGCCAGCAGCGCCATCCAGACTAGCCAAGAGCAGTTCTTC	CASSAIQTSQEQFF
TRBV10-3	TRBD1	TRBJ2-3	once	TGTGCCATCAGAGATCACAGGGGTGCCACAGATACGCAGTATTTT	CAIRDHRGATDTQYF
TRBV7-8	TRBD2	TRBJ2-7	-	TGTGCCAGCAGCTCGGGACTAGCGGGAGCCTACGAGCAGTACTTC	CASSSGLAGAYEQYF
TRBV5-1	-	TRBJ2-7	-	TGCGCCAGCAGCTTGGTAGGAGGGGGCGTAAACGAGCAGTACTTC	CASSLVGGGVNEQYF